The 8 T cell receptor beta chains below come from one sample, sequenced in a study of early T cells in non-severe SARS-CoV-2 infection. Each CDR3 protein gets one entry after TCRdb re-called the 5' RACE reads with MiXCR. Of tens of thousands of distinct CDR3 sequences listed, 5.5% to 7% are singletons. Specimen: whole blood. These receptor sequences come from an adult who was a healthcare worker with PCR-confirmed SARS-CoV-2 infection or an uninfected control (not recorded which).

This chain joins TRBV12-3 or TRBV12-4 and TRBJ2-2; a weak D match, TRBD2 (6 bases). Trimming cost V 6 bases and J 11 bases, with 13 bases left between them. CDR3 length: 12 residues. CDR3 amino acids: CASSVQGLELFF. For the CDR3, the DNA is TGTGCCAGCAGCGTCCAGGGACTTGAGCTGTTTTTT.

This clonotype was observed at least ten times. The CDR3 loop is CASSLRINSYNEQFF. CDR3 in DNA: TGCGCCAGCAGCCTCAGGATCAACTCCTACAATGAGCAGTTCTTC. V usage is TRBV4-1 and J usage is TRBJ2-1; the D is unclear. The CDR3 is made up of 15 amino acids. Germline values: CDR1 MGHRA, CDR2 YSYEKL. V was clipped by 4 bases and J by 0 bases, with 10 bases between them.

This clonotype showed up many times. This chain links TRBV6-4 with TRBJ2-1; TRBD1 is a possible D gene (5 bases). There are 13 residues in the CDR3. The V gene's germline CDR1 is MRHNA and CDR2 SNTAGT. Trimming cost V 0 bases and J 5 bases, with 5 bases left between them. CDR3 sequence: CASSDSDNNEQFF. In DNA, the CDR3 is TGTGCCAGCAGTGACTCGGACAACAATGAGCAGTTCTTC.

This clonotype turned up a few times. The J gene is TRBJ2-7, the V gene TRBV24-1; possibly TRBD1 for D (6 bases). V was clipped by 2 bases and J by 0 bases, with 7 bases between them. Germline-derived CDR1 and CDR2 are KGHDR and SFDVKD. The CDR3 extends over 14 amino acids. CDR3 in DNA: TGTGCCACCAGTGATTCCAGGGGCTCCTACGAGCAGTACTTC. It yields the protein CATSDSRGSYEQYF.

There are many counts of this clonotype. The rearrangement joins TRBV20-1 to TRBJ1-5; TRBD1 agrees at 8 bases. The CDR3 runs to 12 residues. J lost 9 bases, V lost 6 bases, and 7 bases had no gene match. The germline V gene has CDR1 DFQATT and CDR2 SNEGSKA (reference sequence). The CDR3 sequence is CSAAGQGRPQHF. DNA for the CDR3: TGCAGTGCGGCAGGACAGGGCCGGCCCCAGCATTTT.

This clonotype was counted between two and nine times. The rearrangement uses TRBV15 and TRBJ2-6; the match to TRBD1 covers 9 bases. Germline trimming cut 5 bases from V and 4 bases from J; bases unmatched to any gene: 9. The CDR3 totals 17 residues. Germline V gene lookup returns CDR1 LNHNV and CDR2 YYDKDF (reference sequence). CDR3 DNA: TGTGCCACCAGCCCTGCGGGGACAGGGCTAGGGGCCAACGTCCTGACTTTC. Translation gives CATSPAGTGLGANVLTF.

This clonotype occurred a few times. The chain carries TRBV29-1 and TRBJ2-5, with D possibly being TRBD2 (5 bases). The germline CDR1 and CDR2 sequences are SQVTM and ANQGSEA. Deletions cut 5 bases from V and 4 bases from J, with 17 bases between. The CDR3 covers 14 residues. The CDR3 spells CSVNGPSEGETQYF. The DNA for the CDR3 is TGCAGCGTTAACGGGCCGAGCGAGGGAGAGACCCAGTACTTC.

This clonotype was recorded many times. V and J are TRBV3-1 and TRBJ2-3; D tentatively fits TRBD1 or TRBD2 (5 bases each). The CDR3 is 16 amino acids. V dropped 0 bases and J dropped 2 bases, with 12 bases sitting between them. Germline loops: CDR1 LGHDT, CDR2 YNNKEL (reference sequence). This CDR3 is CASSQDQRGLTDTQYF. The DNA of the CDR3 is TGTGCCAGCAGCCAAGATCAGAGGGGCCTCACAGATACGCAGTATTTT.